The source of this T cell receptor beta chain is a study of blood T cell repertoires in COVID-19. Study at large: Acute and convalescent COVID-19 specimens originated in the United States, Italy and Spain. The analysed material was cDNA or gDNA that came from T cells, B-cell-depleted T cells, or PBMCs.

Original processing methods: Amplification of reference gene primers was used by the study to estimate nucleated cell counts. Profiling relied on immunoSEQ multiplex PCR, and the TCRdb table lists in-frame clones only, not all of them. The V and J calls and the clone size are those of that table, but D and trimming were determined from the DNA. The sample consists of 100,000 to 120,000 clones, around nine tenths of them appearing once. J lost 1 base, V lost 6 bases, and 1 base had no gene match. The CDR3 spans 14 residues. Per germline, CDR1 LNHDA and CDR2 SQIVND (reference sequence). The chain recombines TRBV19 with TRBJ2-3; TRBD2 agrees at 10 bases. This receptor was identified in a woman aged 70-85 years who had recovered from COVID-19. The sequencing sample was made of peripheral blood. The CDR3 is CASRLAGGTDTQYF. CDR3 nucleotide sequence: TGTGCCAGTAGGCTAGCGGGAGGCACAGATACGCAGTATTTT.